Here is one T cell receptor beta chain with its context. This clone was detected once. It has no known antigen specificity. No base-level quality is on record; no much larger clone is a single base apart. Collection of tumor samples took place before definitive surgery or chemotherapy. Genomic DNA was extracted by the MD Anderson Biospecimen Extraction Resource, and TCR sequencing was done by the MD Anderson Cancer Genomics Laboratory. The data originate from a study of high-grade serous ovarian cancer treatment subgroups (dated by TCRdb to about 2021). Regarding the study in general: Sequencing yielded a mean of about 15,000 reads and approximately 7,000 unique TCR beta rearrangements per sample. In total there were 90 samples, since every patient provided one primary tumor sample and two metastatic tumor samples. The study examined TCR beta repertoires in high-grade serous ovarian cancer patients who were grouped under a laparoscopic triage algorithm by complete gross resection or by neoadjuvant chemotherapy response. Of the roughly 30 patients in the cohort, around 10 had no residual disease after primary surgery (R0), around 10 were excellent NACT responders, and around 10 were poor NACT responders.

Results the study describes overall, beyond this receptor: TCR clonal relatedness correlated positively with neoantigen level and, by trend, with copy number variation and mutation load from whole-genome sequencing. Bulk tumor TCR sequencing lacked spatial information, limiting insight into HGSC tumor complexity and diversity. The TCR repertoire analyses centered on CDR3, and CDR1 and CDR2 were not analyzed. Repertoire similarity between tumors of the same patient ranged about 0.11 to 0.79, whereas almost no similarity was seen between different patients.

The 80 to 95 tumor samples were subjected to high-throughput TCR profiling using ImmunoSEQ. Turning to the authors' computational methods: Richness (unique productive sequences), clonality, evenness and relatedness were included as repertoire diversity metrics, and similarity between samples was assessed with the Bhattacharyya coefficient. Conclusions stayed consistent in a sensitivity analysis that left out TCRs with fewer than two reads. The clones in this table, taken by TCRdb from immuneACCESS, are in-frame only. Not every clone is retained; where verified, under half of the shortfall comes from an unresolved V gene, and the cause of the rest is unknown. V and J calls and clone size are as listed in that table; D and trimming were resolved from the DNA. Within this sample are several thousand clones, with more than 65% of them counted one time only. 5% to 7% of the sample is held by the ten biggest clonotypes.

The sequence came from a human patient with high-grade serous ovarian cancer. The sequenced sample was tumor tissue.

The base sequence is TGTGCCAGTAGTAGTGGCTCGGGGGGACAGGGGGCGTCAGATACGCAGTATTTT. It specifies CASSSGSGGQGASDTQYF. The receptor chain draws on TRBV19 and TRBJ2-3, with 12 bases matching TRBD1. V has 4 bases trimmed and J has 4 bases trimmed; junction bases matching no gene number 12. The germline V gene (reference sequence) provides CDR1 LNHDA and CDR2 SQIVND. The CDR3 runs 18 amino acids, cysteine and phenylalanine included. Only CDR3 DNA remains: 54 bases, in frame from the first base.